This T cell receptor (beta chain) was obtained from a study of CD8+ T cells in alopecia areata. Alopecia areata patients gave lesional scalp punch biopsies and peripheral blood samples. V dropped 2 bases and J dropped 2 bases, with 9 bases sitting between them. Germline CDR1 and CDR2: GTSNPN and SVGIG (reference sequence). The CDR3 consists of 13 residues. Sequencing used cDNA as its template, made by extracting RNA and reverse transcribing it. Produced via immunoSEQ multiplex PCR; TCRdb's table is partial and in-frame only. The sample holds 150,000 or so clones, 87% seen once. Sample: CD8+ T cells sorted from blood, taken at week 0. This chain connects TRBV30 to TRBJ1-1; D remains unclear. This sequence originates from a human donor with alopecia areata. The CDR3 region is CAWSKLGNTEAFF. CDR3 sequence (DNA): TGTGCCTGGAGTAAACTGGGAAACACTGAAGCTTTCTTT.